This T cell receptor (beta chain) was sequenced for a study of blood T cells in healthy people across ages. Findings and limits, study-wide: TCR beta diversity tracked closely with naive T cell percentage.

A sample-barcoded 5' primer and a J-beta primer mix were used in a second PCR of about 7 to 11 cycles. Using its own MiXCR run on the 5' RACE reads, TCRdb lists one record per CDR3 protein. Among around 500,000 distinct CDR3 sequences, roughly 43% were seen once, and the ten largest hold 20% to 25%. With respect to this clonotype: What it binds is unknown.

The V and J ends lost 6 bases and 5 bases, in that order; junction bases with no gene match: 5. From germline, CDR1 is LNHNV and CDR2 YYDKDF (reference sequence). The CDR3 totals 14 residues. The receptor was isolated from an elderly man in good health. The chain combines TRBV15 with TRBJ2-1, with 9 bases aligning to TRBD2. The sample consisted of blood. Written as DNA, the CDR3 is TGTGCCACCAGGCCGGGACTAGCTAACAATGAGCAGTTCTTC. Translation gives CATRPGLANNEQFF.